The 8 T cell receptor beta chains given below trace back to one sample, sequenced in a study of T cell repertoires in cytomegalovirus infection. Each CDR3 protein gets one entry after TCRdb re-called the reads with MiXCR. The sample gives roughly 250,000 distinct CDR3 sequences, around 12% of which show up once; approximately 1.8% is in the top ten. What was sequenced was PBMCs. All receptors derive from a human donor in good health (CMV status not recorded). Some clones in this sample may be carry-over from other donors' samples.

In this sample, this clonotype turned up many times. This sequence joins TRBV7-9 and TRBJ1-2; 8 bases align to TRBD1. With 4 bases clipped from V and 6 bases from J, the junction kept 10 bases outside the gene matches. This CDR3 region has 15 residues. The germline V gene encodes CDR1 SEHNR and CDR2 FQNEAQ (reference sequence). CDR3 bases: TGTGCCAGCAGCTCGGCAGGGGGCAGGATGAATGGCTACACCTTC. The encoded protein is CASSSAGGRMNGYTF.

The sample holds many counts of this clonotype. This sequence joins TRBV7-2 and TRBJ2-1; TRBD2 aligns across 9 bases. Germline CDR1 is SGHTA and CDR2 is FQGNSA. V was clipped by 3 bases and J by 7 bases; unmatched bases: 10. The CDR3 has 16 amino acids. The CDR3, as DNA: TGTGCCAGCAGCTTCGGCGGGACTAGCCCTAAAAATGAGCAGTTCTTC. Translating gives CASSFGGTSPKNEQFF.

This clonotype has at least ten counts. The genes are TRBV7-3 and TRBJ2-1; D possibly corresponds to TRBD2 (6 bases). V was clipped by 5 bases and J by 4 bases, with 18 bases between them. The CDR3 sequence is 16 residues long. CDR1 and CDR2 (germline): SGHTA, FQGTGA. The CDR3 reads CASSPLGGAGYNEQFF. The CDR3 DNA follows: TGTGCCAGCAGCCCCCTCGGGGGAGCCGGATACAATGAGCAGTTCTTC.

This clonotype came up a few times. The J gene is TRBJ2-6, the V gene TRBV15, with TRBD1 as a possible D gene (6 bases). V lost 5 bases to trimming and J lost 1 base, with 15 bases between them. This CDR3 has 17 amino acids. Germline CDR1 is LNHNV and CDR2 is YYDKDF (reference sequence). The CDR3 DNA sequence: TGTGCCACCAGCGGACAGCGTACTAGATCTGGGGCCAACGTCCTGACTTTC. The encoded protein is CATSGQRTRSGANVLTF.

This clonotype was counted ten times or more. This chain links TRBV6-1 with TRBJ1-1; D gene ambiguous. The germline CDR1 and CDR2 sequences are MNHNS and SASEGT. With 2 bases removed from V and 0 bases from J, the gap between germline ends came to 19 bases. The CDR3 length is 18 residues. CDR3 sequence (DNA): TGTGCCAGCAGTGAACCGAGGCACAATCATCTCATGAACACTGAAGCTTTCTTT. Amino acids: CASSEPRHNHLMNTEAFF.

The chain uses TRBV5-5 and TRBJ2-3, with D uncertain. V dropped 4 bases and J dropped 8 bases, with 11 bases sitting between them. This CDR3 is built from 12 residues. Germline assignment: CDR1 SGHKS and CDR2 YYEKEE (reference sequence). Here the CDR3 reads CASSAAFTTQYF. CDR3 DNA: TGTGCCAGCAGCGCCGCGTTCACTACGCAGTATTTT.

This clonotype was seen at least ten times. The rearrangement links TRBV6-2 or TRBV6-3 to TRBJ2-3; 11 bases agree with TRBD2. The V segment lost 5 bases and the J segment 3 bases; nucleotides outside the gene matches: 13. The CDR3 runs 18 residues. The germline CDR1 and CDR2 sequences are MNHEY and SVGEGT. In DNA form, the CDR3 reads TGTGCCAGCAGTCCGACAGGGTCACTAGCGGGAGCAACAGATACGCAGTATTTT. It codes for CASSPTGSLAGATDTQYF.

The sample holds many counts of this clonotype. The chain has TRBV12-3 or TRBV12-4 and TRBJ1-1; the D is unclear. V dropped 0 bases and J dropped 11 bases, with 10 bases sitting between them. The CDR3 runs to 12 residues. For the CDR3, the DNA is TGTGCCAGCAGTTTAGCGTTAGCAGAGGCTTTCTTT. This sequence encodes CASSLALAEAFF.